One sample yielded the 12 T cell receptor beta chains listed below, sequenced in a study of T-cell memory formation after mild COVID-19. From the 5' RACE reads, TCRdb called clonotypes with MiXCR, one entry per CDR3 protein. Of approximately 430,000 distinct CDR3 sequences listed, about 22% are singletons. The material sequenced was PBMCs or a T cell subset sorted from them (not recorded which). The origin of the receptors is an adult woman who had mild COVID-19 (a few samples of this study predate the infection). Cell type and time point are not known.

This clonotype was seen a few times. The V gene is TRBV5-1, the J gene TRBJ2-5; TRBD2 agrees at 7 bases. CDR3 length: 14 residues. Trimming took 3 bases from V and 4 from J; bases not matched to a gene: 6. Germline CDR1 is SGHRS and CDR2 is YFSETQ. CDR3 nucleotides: TGCGCCAGCAGCTCGGGACTACCCCTAGAGACCCAGTACTTC. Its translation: CASSSGLPLETQYF.

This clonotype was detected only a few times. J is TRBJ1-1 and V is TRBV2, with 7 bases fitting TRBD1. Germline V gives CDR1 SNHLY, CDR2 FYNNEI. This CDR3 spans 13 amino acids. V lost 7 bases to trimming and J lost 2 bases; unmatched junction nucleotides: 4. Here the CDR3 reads CASTWDSNTEAFF. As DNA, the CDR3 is TGTGCCAGCACCTGGGACAGCAACACTGAAGCTTTCTTT.

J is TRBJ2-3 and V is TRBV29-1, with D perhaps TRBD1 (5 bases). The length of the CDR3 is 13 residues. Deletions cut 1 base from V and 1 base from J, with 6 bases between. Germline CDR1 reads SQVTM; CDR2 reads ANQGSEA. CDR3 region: CSVEGGRTDTQYF. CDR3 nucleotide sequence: TGCAGCGTTGAAGGGGGCCGCACAGATACGCAGTATTTT.

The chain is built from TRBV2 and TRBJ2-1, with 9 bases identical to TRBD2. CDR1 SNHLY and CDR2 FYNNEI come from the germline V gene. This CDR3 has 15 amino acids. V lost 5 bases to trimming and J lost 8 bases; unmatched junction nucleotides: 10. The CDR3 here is CASSPPGLAGYEQFF. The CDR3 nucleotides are TGTGCCAGCAGTCCGCCGGGACTAGCTGGATATGAGCAGTTCTTC.

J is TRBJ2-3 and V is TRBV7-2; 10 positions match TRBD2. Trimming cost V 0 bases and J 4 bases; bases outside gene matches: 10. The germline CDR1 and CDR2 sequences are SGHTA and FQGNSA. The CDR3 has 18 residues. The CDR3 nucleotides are TGTGCCAGCAGCTTAGCGCCCATAGCGGGAGGTAGAGCAGATACGCAGTATTTT. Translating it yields CASSLAPIAGGRADTQYF.

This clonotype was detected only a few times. The CDR3 region is CASSLGISVPELFF. The DNA for the CDR3 is TGTGCCAGCAGCTTAGGGATTTCGGTCCCCGAGCTGTTTTTT. The chain links TRBV7-9 to TRBJ2-2; D remains ambiguous. Per the germline V gene, CDR1 is SEHNR and CDR2 is FQNEAQ (reference sequence). The CDR3 runs 14 residues. V was pared by 1 base and J by 11 bases, with 14 bases between.

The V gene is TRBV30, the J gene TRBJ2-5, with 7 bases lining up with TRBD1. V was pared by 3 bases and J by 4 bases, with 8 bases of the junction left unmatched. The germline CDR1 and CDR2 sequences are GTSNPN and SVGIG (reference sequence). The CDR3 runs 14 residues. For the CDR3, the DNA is TGTGCCTGGAGGAAGGGACAGATATTAGAGACCCAGTACTTC. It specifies CAWRKGQILETQYF.

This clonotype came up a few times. The CDR3 loop reads CASSQERDWDEYNEQFF. CDR3 nucleotide sequence: TGCGCCAGCAGCCAAGAAAGGGACTGGGACGAATACAATGAGCAGTTCTTC. The chain recombines TRBV4-1 with TRBJ2-1; D might be TRBD2 (6 bases). This CDR3 has 17 residues. Per the germline V gene, CDR1 is MGHRA and CDR2 is YSYEKL. V was pared by 0 bases and J by 4 bases, with 16 bases between.

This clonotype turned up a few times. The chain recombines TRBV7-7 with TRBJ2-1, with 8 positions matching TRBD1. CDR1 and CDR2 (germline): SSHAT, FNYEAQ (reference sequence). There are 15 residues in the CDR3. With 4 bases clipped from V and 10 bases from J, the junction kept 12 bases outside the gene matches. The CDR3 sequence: CASSSGTGVHVEQFF. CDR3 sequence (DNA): TGTGCCAGCAGCTCCGGGACAGGAGTCCATGTGGAGCAGTTCTTC.

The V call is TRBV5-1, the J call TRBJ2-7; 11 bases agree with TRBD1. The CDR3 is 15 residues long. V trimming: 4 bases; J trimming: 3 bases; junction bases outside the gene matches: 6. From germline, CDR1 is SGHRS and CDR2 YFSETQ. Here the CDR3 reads CASSRGTGGYYEQYF. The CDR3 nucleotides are TGCGCCAGCAGCCGAGGGACAGGGGGGTACTACGAGCAGTACTTC.

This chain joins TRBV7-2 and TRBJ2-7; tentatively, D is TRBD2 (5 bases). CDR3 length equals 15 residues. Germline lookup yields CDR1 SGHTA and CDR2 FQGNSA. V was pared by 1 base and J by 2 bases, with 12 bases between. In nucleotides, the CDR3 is TGTGCCAGCAGCTTAGGGCTAGGGAGCGCCTACGAGCAGTACTTC. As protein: CASSLGLGSAYEQYF. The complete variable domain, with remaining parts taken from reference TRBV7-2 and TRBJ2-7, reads GAGVSQSPSNKVTEKGKDVELRCDPISGHTALYWYRQSLGQGLEFLIYFQGNSAPDKSGLPSDRFSAERTGGSVSTLTIQRTQQEDSAVYLCASSLGLGSAYEQYFGPGTRLTVT.

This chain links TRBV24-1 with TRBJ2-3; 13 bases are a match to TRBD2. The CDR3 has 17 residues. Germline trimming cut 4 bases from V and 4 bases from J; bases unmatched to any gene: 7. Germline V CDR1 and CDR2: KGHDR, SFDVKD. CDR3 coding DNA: TGTGCCACCAGTGACTCTGGACTAGCGGGAGACGCAGATACGCAGTATTTT. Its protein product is CATSDSGLAGDADTQYF.